This TCR beta chain stems from a study of Ad26.COV2.S vaccination and SARS-CoV-2 variants. As to treatment: around 19 received Ad26.COV2.S at low or high dose, single or two shots; roughly five received placebo; per-sample allocation not given. Day 63 following the first vaccine or placebo injection was when the samples were taken. V was clipped by 4 bases and J by 2 bases; unmatched bases: 9. Germline CDR1 reads SGHNT; CDR2 reads YYREEE (reference sequence). The CDR3 totals 15 residues. This clone was picked up one time. TCRdb's copy holds only in-frame clones and misses some; the assay was immunoSEQ multiplex PCR. The sample has more than 300,000 clones, about 82% seen once.

This sample comprised peripheral blood, obtained in a trial of Ad26.COV2.S vaccine versus placebo. This clonotype was obtained from a person aged 18-60 years who received the Ad26.COV2.S COVID-19 vaccine or a placebo. V is TRBV5-4 and J is TRBJ2-7; 7 nucleotides line up with TRBD1. The CDR3 DNA reads as TGTGCCAGCAGCCCCACTACAGACAGGGCCTACGAGCAGTACTTC. Translating gives CASSPTTDRAYEQYF.